This TCR beta chain was sequenced during a study of T cells expressing NK-cell markers. Germline V gives CDR1 MNHEY, CDR2 SVGEGT. CDR3 length: 13 amino acids. A 5'RACE template switching approach incorporating UMIs was used to make TCR beta cDNA. TCRdb reprocessed the 5' RACE reads, with one entry per CDR3 protein and no DNA. This sample contains over 100,000 distinct CDR3 sequences. The sample taken for sequencing was blood T cells: a sorted CD56 or NKG2C T cell subset, CD4+ or CD8+ T cells, or bulk PBMC T cells (not recorded which). This clonotype originated in a woman between 18 and 75 years old in good health. The V gene is TRBV6-2 or TRBV6-3, the J gene TRBJ1-2. CDR3 residues: CASSLDGLRGYTF.